These 25 T cell receptor beta chains originate from one sample sequenced in a study of cytomegalovirus exposure and HLA in healthy donors. PCR used 60 Vbeta primers and 13 Jbeta primers. The protocol was immunoSEQ multiplex PCR, while the TCRdb copy is restricted to in-frame clones and leaves out a portion. The table shows approximately 79,000 clones, with more than 60% occurring only once. Sample: PBMCs. Receptor source: a boy between 10 and 17 years old in good health and CMV-seronegative.

The genes are TRBV5-6 and TRBJ2-2; 7 bases map to TRBD1. Looked up from germline, CDR1 is SGHDT and CDR2 is YYEEEE. V dropped 4 bases and J dropped 8; count of bases not matched to a gene: 14. This CDR3 spans 16 amino acids. CDR3 coding DNA: TGTGCCAGCAGCATGGCGAGGGGGCCCCTTGCAGGGGAGCTGTTTTTT. Translation gives CASSMARGPLAGELFF.

The CDR3: CASSLVQSNEKLFF. The CDR3 DNA follows: TGTGCCAGCAGCTTAGTACAGAGTAATGAAAAACTGTTTTTT. J is TRBJ1-4 and V is TRBV7-9; D not resolved. This CDR3 region has 14 residues. Trimming cost V 1 base and J 4 bases, with 7 bases left between them. Germline V gives CDR1 SEHNR, CDR2 FQNEAQ (reference sequence).

The CDR3: CASSPFGGRSISYEQYF. DNA of the CDR3: TGTGCCAGCAGCCCCTTTGGTGGTAGAAGTATCTCCTACGAGCAGTACTTC. The V and J genes are TRBV25-1 and TRBJ2-7; unclear D gene. V gave up 6 bases and J gave up 0 bases, with 21 bases separating them. The CDR3 has 17 residues. From germline, CDR1 is MGHDK and CDR2 SYGVNS.

V gene TRBV10-3 combines with J gene TRBJ2-3, with 11 bases aligning to TRBD2. From germline, CDR1 is ENHRY and CDR2 SYGVKD. This CDR3 is built from 18 residues. The J segment lost 4 bases and the V segment lost 0 bases, leaving 9 bases of the junction unmatched. In DNA, the CDR3 is TGTGCCATCAGTGAGTCGCCTAGCGGGGGGTCCTATTCAGATACGCAGTATTTT. It is translated as CAISESPSGGSYSDTQYF.

The V call is TRBV6-1, the J call TRBJ1-1; a possible D gene is TRBD1 (6 bases). Germline V gives CDR1 MNHNS, CDR2 SASEGT. This CDR3 comprises 14 residues. Deletions cut 6 bases from V and 2 bases from J, with 13 bases between. The CDR3 sequence: CASREQGSNTEAFF. The CDR3 DNA is TGTGCCAGCAGGGAACAGGGATCCAACACTGAAGCTTTCTTT.

This clone has only a few counts. The chain employs TRBV6-6 and TRBJ1-2; TRBD1 matches 9 bases. J lost 8 bases, V lost 1 base, and 11 bases had no gene match. The CDR3 is made up of 16 amino acids. CDR1 and CDR2 (germline): MNHNY, SVGAGI (reference sequence). CDR3 DNA: TGTGCCAGCAGTTACTTAGCTCCGGGACAGGGATACGGCTACACCTTC. Translated: CASSYLAPGQGYGYTF.

CDR3 sequence: CASSSRQGDRGYTF. The CDR3 DNA sequence: TGCGCCAGCAGCTCCCGACAGGGCGATAGGGGCTACACCTTC. V usage is TRBV5-1 and J usage is TRBJ1-2, with 7 bases fitting TRBD1. The CDR3 is 14 residues long. The V segment lost 3 bases and the J segment 8 bases; nucleotides outside the gene matches: 10. From germline, CDR1 is SGHRS and CDR2 YFSETQ.

The chain couples TRBV27 to TRBJ1-5; D remains unclear. V was pared by 11 bases and J by 6 bases, with 14 bases between. This CDR3 spans 12 amino acids. Germline V gene lookup returns CDR1 MNHEY and CDR2 SMNVEV (reference sequence). The CDR3 spells CADRERGQPQHF. CDR3 DNA sequence: TGTGCCGACCGCGAACGGGGTCAGCCCCAGCATTTT.

The gene calls are TRBV7-2 and TRBJ1-5; unclear D gene. The CDR3 extends over 15 amino acids. Germline assignment: CDR1 SGHTA and CDR2 FQGNSA. V lost 1 base and J lost 11, with 18 bases in between. The CDR3: CASSLERATFSSQHF. In DNA form, the CDR3 reads TGTGCCAGCAGCTTAGAGAGGGCCACCTTTTCGTCCCAGCATTTT.

The chain uses TRBV7-9 and TRBJ2-1; 9 bases align to TRBD1. Germline CDR1 and CDR2: SEHNR and FQNEAQ (reference sequence). The CDR3 consists of 14 residues. The junction had 8 bases not matched to a gene; V was cut back by 8 bases and J by 6 bases. CDR3 region: CASDSGTGINEQFF. CDR3 bases: TGTGCCAGCGACTCCGGGACAGGGATCAATGAGCAGTTCTTC. The entire variable domain, with the rest obtained from reference TRBV7-9 and TRBJ2-1, is as follows: DTGVSQNPRHKITKRGQNVTFRCDPISEHNRLYWYRQTLGQGPEFLTYFQNEAQLEKSRLLSDRFSAERPKGSFSTLEIQRTEQGDSAMYLCASDSGTGINEQFFGPGTRLTVL.

The sample holds one count of this clone. The chain combines TRBV5-4 with TRBJ2-5; tentatively, D is TRBD1 (5 bases). Trimming took off 4 bases at V and 2 bases at J, with 12 bases between the two ends. CDR3 length equals 14 residues. The germline V gene encodes CDR1 SGHNT and CDR2 YYREEE (reference sequence). Here the CDR3 reads CASSQQGPQETQYF. CDR3 nucleotide sequence: TGTGCCAGCAGCCAGCAGGGCCCACAAGAGACCCAGTACTTC.

The genes are TRBV5-4 and TRBJ1-6; D is undetermined. The CDR3 runs 13 residues. Per germline, CDR1 SGHNT and CDR2 YYREEE (reference sequence). Trimming left V 1 base short and J 9 bases short, with 8 bases between. The CDR3 DNA is TGTGCCAGCAGCTTGAACGGAGTTTCACCCCTCCACTTT. Translating gives CASSLNGVSPLHF.

This clone was found a few times. The chain employs TRBV7-2 and TRBJ2-3; 10 positions agree with TRBD2. Germline CDR1 and CDR2: SGHTA and FQGNSA. J was trimmed by 5 bases and V by 3 bases; bases with no gene match: 8. The CDR3 length is 16 residues. The CDR3 DNA sequence: TGTGCCAGCAGCTTTCAAGCGGGAGGGCCCAGAGATACGCAGTATTTT. This translates into CASSFQAGGPRDTQYF.

The chain is built from TRBV30 and TRBJ1-1; D gene uncertain. This CDR3 region has 14 residues. Deletions cut 4 bases from V and 1 base from J, with 13 bases between. Looked up from germline, CDR1 is GTSNPN and CDR2 is SVGIG (reference sequence). CDR3 DNA sequence: TGTGCCTGGATGTTTGGCAGTGGGAACACTGAAGCTTTCTTT. Protein: CAWMFGSGNTEAFF.

This clone appeared once. The rearrangement uses TRBV14 and TRBJ1-1; D not resolved. With 1 base removed from V and 1 base from J, the gap between germline ends came to 7 bases. Germline loops: CDR1 SGHDN, CDR2 FVKESK. The CDR3 spans 14 residues. CDR3 amino acids: CASSQVRGNTEAFF. The CDR3 nucleotides are TGTGCCAGCAGCCAAGTACGGGGGAACACTGAAGCTTTCTTT.

Written as DNA, the CDR3 is TGTGCCAGCAGCCCCCACGCTAGCGGGACCAATGAGCAGTTCTTC. It specifies CASSPHASGTNEQFF. The chain combines TRBV7-8 with TRBJ2-1, with 9 bases identical to TRBD2. CDR3 length: 15 amino acids. Trimming took 5 bases from V and 6 from J; bases not matched to a gene: 8. Germline CDR1 is SGHVS and CDR2 is FQNEAQ.

The rearrangement uses TRBV6-5 and TRBJ1-1, with TRBD1 identical over 7 bases. Germline loops: CDR1 MNHEY, CDR2 SVGAGI. This CDR3 has 12 amino acids. V shed 3 bases and J 10 bases; nucleotides not matched to a gene: 5. DNA of the CDR3: TGTGCCAGCAGTTATAGACAGGGTACAGCTTTCTTT. It codes for CASSYRQGTAFF.

The chain has TRBV10-2 and TRBJ2-7; TRBD2 is a possible D gene (5 bases). Trimming pared 7 bases from V and 0 bases from J, leaving 19 bases between. The CDR3 totals 16 residues. CDR1 and CDR2 from the germline V gene are WSHSY and SAAADI. The chain's CDR3 is CASTPTEEAISYEQYF. CDR3 DNA sequence: TGCGCCAGCACCCCTACGGAGGAAGCTATCTCCTACGAGCAGTACTTC.

This chain connects TRBV28 to TRBJ1-5, with D possibly TRBD1 on 6 matching bases. The CDR3 sequence is 13 residues long. V was shortened by 6 bases and J by 6 bases, with 12 bases between the two germline ends. The germline V gene encodes CDR1 MDHEN and CDR2 SYDVKM. CDR3 region: CASRGGGGQPQHF. CDR3 nucleotide sequence: TGTGCCAGCAGGGGTGGGGGCGGTCAGCCCCAGCATTTT.

The V gene is TRBV4-2, the J gene TRBJ1-5; 10 bases line up with TRBD1. This CDR3 is 14 amino acids long. V shed 2 bases, J shed 7 bases, and the junction held 2 bases outside the gene matches. Germline CDR1 is LGHNA and CDR2 is YNFKEQ. In nucleotides, the CDR3 is TGTGCCAGCAGCCAATGGACAGGGGGGCAGCCCCAGCATTTT. This sequence encodes CASSQWTGGQPQHF.

The rearrangement links TRBV11-2 to TRBJ2-1, with unresolved D. Germline V gene sequence: CDR1 SGHAT, CDR2 FQNNGV. This CDR3 region has 14 residues. The V and J ends lost 7 bases and 9 bases respectively, with 19 bases between them. CDR3 amino acids: CASTFRGGLGEQFF. The DNA for the CDR3 is TGTGCCAGCACCTTTCGCGGTGGCTTAGGTGAGCAGTTCTTC.

V and J are TRBV4-1 and TRBJ1-4; TRBD1 aligns across 8 bases. This CDR3 has 16 residues. Per the germline V gene, CDR1 is MGHRA and CDR2 is YSYEKL. V trimming: 4 bases; J trimming: 0 bases; junction bases outside the gene matches: 4. CDR3 protein: CASSPVQGATNEKLFF. CDR3 DNA sequence: TGCGCCAGCAGCCCGGTACAGGGGGCAACTAATGAAAAACTGTTTTTT.

V and J are TRBV9 and TRBJ2-7; TRBD2 matches 8 bases. CDR3 length: 13 residues. V lost 1 base and J lost 3; bases outside the gene matches: 0. Germline V gene data show CDR1 as SGDLS and CDR2 as YYNGEE. This CDR3 is CASSVREGYEQYF. The DNA of the CDR3 is TGTGCCAGCAGCGTACGGGAGGGCTACGAGCAGTACTTC.

Details on this clone: The sample carries other DNA sequences with the same CDR3. The genes are TRBV19 and TRBJ1-5; D remains unclear. The CDR3 runs to 13 residues. Trimming cost V 2 bases and J 5 bases, with 7 bases left between them. Germline V gives CDR1 LNHDA, CDR2 SQIVND (reference sequence). CDR3 protein: CASSILGDQPQHF. In nucleotides, the CDR3 is TGTGCCAGTAGTATACTAGGTGATCAGCCCCAGCATTTT.

Only a few counts were recorded for this clone. The chain couples TRBV6-5 to TRBJ1-2, with a possible D match to TRBD1 (6 bases). Trimming took off 6 bases at V and 0 bases at J, with 14 bases between the two ends. CDR1 and CDR2 from the germline V gene are MNHEY and SVGAGI. The CDR3 runs 15 residues. For the CDR3, the DNA is TGTGCCAGCAGCCCTTACAGGGAAACTAACTATGGCTACACCTTC. Translation: CASSPYRETNYGYTF.